This T cell receptor (beta chain) is drawn from a study of shared T cell receptors in the human thymus. Assay used: immunoSEQ multiplex PCR; TCRdb lists only in-frame clones, some missing. The table has a few hundred thousand clones, just under 95% seen once. The CDR3 spans 11 residues. CDR1 is SGHAT, CDR2 FQNNGV, per germline. Trimming removed 5 bases at V and 6 bases at J, with 4 bases between. The receptor comes from a human donor. Sequenced: thymocytes. This sequence joins TRBV11-2 and TRBJ1-4; unclear D gene. CDR3 DNA sequence: TGTGCCAGCAGCAGCGATGAAAAACTGTTTTTT. Translating it yields CASSSDEKLFF.